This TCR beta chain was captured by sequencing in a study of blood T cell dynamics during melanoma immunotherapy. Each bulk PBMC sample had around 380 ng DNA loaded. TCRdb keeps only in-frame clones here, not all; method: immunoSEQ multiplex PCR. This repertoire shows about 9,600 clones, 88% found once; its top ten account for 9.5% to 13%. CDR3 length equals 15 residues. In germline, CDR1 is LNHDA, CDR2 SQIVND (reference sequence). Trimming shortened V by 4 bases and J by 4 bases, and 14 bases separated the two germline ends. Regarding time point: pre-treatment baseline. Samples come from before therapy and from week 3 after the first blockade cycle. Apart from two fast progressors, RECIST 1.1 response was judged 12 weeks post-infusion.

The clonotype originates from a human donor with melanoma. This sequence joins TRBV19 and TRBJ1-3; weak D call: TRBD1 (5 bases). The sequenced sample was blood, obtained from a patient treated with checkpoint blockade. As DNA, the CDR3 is TGTGCCAGTAGTACGGGACTACTCGGAGGAAACACCATATATTTT. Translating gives CASSTGLLGGNTIYF.